This T cell receptor (beta chain) was sequenced in a study of CD8+CD57+ T cells in acquired aplastic anemia. Study in general: The DNA of sorted CD4+ and CD8+ cells averaged 3.2 ug.

This CDR3 comprises 15 residues. The V gene's germline CDR1 is LNHNV and CDR2 YYDKDF (reference sequence). This clonotype occurred once. The junction differs from germline at one of its ends, possibly a read error. Genomic DNA acted as the template from which TCR beta VDJ combination and CDR3 sequence profiling were carried out. MiXCR, run by TCRdb on the reads, gives a single entry per CDR3 protein. Counted here are 400,000 to 450,000 distinct CDR3 sequences, 60% to 80% occurring once; the ten biggest clones make up approximately 3.9%. The chain recombines TRBV15 with TRBJ1-5; 7 nucleotides align to TRBD1. The TCR sequence derives from a human donor in good health, serving as a control. The sample was sorted CD4+, CD8+, or CD8+CD57+ T cells (not recorded which) from PBMCs. CDR3 sequence: CASSPTVTGDQPQHF. The CDR3 coding sequence is TGTGCCAGCAGCCCGACCGTAACAGGGGATCAGCCCCAGCATTTT.